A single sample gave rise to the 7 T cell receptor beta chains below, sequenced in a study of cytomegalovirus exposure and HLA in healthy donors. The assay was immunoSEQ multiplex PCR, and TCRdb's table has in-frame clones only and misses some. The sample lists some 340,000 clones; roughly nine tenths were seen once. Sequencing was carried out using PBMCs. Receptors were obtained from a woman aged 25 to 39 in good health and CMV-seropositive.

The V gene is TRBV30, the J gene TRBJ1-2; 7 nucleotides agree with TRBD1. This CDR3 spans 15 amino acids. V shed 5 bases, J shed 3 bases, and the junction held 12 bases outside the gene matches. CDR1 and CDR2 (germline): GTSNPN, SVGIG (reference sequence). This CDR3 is CAWEKGTDGDYGYTF. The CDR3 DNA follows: TGTGCCTGGGAAAAAGGGACAGACGGGGACTATGGCTACACCTTC.

The CDR3 reads CASSILGDWSEKLFF. CDR3 in DNA: TGTGCCAGTAGTATTTTGGGGGATTGGAGTGAAAAACTGTTTTTT. J is TRBJ1-4 and V is TRBV19, with D possibly TRBD1 on 5 matching bases. This CDR3 has 15 amino acids. In germline, CDR1 is LNHDA, CDR2 SQIVND (reference sequence). Trimming took 3 bases from V and 7 from J, leaving 15 bases between them. The whole variable domain, remainder taken from reference TRBV19 and TRBJ1-4, is DGGITQSPKYLFRKEGQNVTLSCEQNLNHDAMYWYRQDPGQGLRLIYYSQIVNDFQKGDIAEGYSVSREKKESFPLTVTSAQKNPTAFYLCASSILGDWSEKLFFGSGTQLSVL.

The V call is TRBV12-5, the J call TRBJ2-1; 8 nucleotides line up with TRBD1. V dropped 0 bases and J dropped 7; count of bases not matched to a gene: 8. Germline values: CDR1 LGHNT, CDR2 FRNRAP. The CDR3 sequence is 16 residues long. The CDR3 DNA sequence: TGTGCTAGTGGTTTGGTACTCGGGCAGGGGGCAAATGAGCAGTTCTTC. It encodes CASGLVLGQGANEQFF.

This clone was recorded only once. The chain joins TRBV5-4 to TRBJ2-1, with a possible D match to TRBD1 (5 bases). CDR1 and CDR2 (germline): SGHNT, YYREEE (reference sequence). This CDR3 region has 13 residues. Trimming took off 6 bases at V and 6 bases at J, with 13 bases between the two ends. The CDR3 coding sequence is TGTGCCAGCACCGGACCTGACAGCAATGAGCAGTTCTTC. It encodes CASTGPDSNEQFF.

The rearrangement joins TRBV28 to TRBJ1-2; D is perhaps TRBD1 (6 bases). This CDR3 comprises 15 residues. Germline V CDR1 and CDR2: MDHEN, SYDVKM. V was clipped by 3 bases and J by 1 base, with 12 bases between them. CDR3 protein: CASSLPRTVNYGYTF. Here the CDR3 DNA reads TGTGCCAGCAGTTTGCCCCGGACAGTTAACTATGGCTACACCTTC.

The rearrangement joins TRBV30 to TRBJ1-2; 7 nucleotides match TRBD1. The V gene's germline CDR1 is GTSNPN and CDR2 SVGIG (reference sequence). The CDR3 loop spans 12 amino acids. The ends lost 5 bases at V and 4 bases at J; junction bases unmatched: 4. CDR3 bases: TGTGCCTGGGACCGGGACAGCTATGGCTACACCTTC. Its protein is CAWDRDSYGYTF.

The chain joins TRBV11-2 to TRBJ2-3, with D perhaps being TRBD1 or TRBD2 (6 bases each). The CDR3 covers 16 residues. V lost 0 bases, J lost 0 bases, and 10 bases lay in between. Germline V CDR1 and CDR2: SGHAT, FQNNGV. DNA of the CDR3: TGTGCCAGCAGCTTAGACGGGGGCGTTAGCACAGATACGCAGTATTTT. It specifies CASSLDGGVSTDTQYF.